Sequencing of this TCR beta chain was carried out in a study of radiation and T cells in renal cell carcinoma. Study as a whole: Nephrectomy followed 15 Gy stereotactic body radiation by 4 weeks.

Germline V gives CDR1 LGHNA, CDR2 YNFKEQ. The CDR3 sequence is 18 residues long. Trimming took 0 bases from V and 0 from J, leaving 16 bases between them. Documented time point: blood 2 weeks post-SBRT. Treatment reported: 15 Gy SBRT to primary tumor, nephrectomy 4 weeks later. This renal cell carcinoma was of the clear cell type. Some clones are missing from TCRdb's copy, which holds only in-frame ones; the method was immunoSEQ multiplex PCR. This table has tens of thousands of clones, around 86% appearing once. This TCR came from a woman aged 45 to 65 with renal cell carcinoma. The rearrangement links TRBV4-2 to TRBJ2-3; weak D call: TRBD2 (6 bases). Here the sequenced sample was blood, taken from a patient whose treatment included radiotherapy and nephrectomy. The CDR3 protein is CASSQDQVAAFSTDTQYF. The CDR3 coding sequence is TGTGCCAGCAGCCAAGATCAAGTAGCGGCCTTTAGCACAGATACGCAGTATTTT.